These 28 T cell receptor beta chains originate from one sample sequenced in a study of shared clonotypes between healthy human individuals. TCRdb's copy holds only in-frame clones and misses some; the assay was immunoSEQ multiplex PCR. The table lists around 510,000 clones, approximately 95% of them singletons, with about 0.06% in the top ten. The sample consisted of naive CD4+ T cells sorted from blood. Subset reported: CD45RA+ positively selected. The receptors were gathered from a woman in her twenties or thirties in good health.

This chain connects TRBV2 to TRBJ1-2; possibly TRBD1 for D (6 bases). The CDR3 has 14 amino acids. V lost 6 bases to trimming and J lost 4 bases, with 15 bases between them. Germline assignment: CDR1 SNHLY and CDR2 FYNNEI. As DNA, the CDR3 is TGTGCCAGCAGAACCAGGGGCTTCGGCTATGGCTACACCTTC. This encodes CASRTRGFGYGYTF.

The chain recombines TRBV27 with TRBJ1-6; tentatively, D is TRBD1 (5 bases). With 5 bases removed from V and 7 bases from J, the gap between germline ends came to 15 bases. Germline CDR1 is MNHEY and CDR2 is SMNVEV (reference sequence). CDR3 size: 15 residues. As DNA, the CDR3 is TGTGCCAGCAGTGGGCGTGGGGGGTTCAATTCACCCCTCCACTTT. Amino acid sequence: CASSGRGGFNSPLHF.

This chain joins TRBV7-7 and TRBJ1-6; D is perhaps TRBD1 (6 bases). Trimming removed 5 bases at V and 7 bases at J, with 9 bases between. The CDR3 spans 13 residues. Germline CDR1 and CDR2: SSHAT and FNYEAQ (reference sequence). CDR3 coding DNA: TGTGCCAGCAGCGCAGGGGAAAATTCACCCCTCCACTTT. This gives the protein CASSAGENSPLHF.

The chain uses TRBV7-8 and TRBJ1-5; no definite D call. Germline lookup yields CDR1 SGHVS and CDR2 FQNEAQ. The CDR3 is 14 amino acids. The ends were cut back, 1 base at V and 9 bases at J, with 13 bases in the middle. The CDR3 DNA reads TGTGCCAGCAGCTTAGGAAGGCAGATCGTGCCCCAGCATTTT. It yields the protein CASSLGRQIVPQHF.

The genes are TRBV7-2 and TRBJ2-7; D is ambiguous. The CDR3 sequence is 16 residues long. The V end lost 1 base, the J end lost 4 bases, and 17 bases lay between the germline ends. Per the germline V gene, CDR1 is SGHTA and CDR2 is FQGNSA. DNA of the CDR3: TGTGCCAGCAGCTTAGGCGAGAGCCCTACGAGGTACGAGCAGTACTTC. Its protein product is CASSLGESPTRYEQYF.

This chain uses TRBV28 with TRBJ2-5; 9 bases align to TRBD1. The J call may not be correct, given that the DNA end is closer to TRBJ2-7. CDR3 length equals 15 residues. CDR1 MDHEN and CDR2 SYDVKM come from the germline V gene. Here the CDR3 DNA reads TGTGCCAGCAGTTTATTCGGGACAGGGAAGGACGAGCAGTACTTC. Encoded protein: CASSLFGTGKDEQYF.

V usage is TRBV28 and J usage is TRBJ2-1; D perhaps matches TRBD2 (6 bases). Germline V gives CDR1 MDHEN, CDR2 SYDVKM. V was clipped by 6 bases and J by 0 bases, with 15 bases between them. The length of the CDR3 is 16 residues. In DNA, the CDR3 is TGTGCCAGCAGCCCAAGCGGGCAAAGCTCCTACAATGAGCAGTTCTTC. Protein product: CASSPSGQSSYNEQFF. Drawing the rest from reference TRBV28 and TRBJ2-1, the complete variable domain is DVKVTQSSRYLVKRTGEKVFLECVQDMDHENMFWYRQDPGLGLRLIYFSYDVKMKEKGDIPEGYSVSREKKERFSLILESASTNQTSMYLCASSPSGQSSYNEQFFGPGTRLTVL.

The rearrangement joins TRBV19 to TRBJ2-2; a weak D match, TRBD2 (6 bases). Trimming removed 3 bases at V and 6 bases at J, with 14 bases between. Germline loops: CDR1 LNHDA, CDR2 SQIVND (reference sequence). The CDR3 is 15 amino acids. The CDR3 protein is CASSMLTASAGELFF. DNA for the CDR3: TGTGCCAGTAGTATGCTGACGGCTAGCGCCGGGGAGCTGTTTTTT.

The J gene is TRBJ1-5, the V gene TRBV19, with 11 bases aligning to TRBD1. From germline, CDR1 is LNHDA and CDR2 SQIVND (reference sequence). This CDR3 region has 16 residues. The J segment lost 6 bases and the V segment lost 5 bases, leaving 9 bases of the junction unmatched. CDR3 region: CASSGSGTGGGQPQHF. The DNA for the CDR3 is TGTGCCAGTAGTGGATCCGGGACAGGGGGTGGTCAGCCCCAGCATTTT. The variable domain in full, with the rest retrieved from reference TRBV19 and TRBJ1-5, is DGGITQSPKYLFRKEGQNVTLSCEQNLNHDAMYWYRQDPGQGLRLIYYSQIVNDFQKGDIAEGYSVSREKKESFPLTVTSAQKNPTAFYLCASSGSGTGGGQPQHFGDGTRLSIL.

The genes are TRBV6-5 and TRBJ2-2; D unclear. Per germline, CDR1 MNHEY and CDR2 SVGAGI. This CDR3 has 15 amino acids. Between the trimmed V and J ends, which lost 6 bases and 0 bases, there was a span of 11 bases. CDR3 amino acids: CASRTNRANTGELFF. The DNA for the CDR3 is TGTGCCAGCAGAACAAATCGGGCGAACACCGGGGAGCTGTTTTTT.

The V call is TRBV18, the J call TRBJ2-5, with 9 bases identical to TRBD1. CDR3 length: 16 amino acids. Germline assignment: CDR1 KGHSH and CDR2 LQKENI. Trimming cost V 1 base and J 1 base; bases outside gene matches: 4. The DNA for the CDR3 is TGTGCCAGCTCACCACGAGAGGGACAGGGCCAAGAGACCCAGTACTTC. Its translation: CASSPREGQGQETQYF.

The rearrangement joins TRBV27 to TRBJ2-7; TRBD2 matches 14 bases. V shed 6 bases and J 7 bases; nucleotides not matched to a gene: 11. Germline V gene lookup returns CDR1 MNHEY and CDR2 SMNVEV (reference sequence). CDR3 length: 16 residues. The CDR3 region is CASSYEPGLAGDEQYF. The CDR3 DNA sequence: TGTGCCAGCAGCTACGAACCGGGACTAGCGGGAGATGAGCAGTACTTC.

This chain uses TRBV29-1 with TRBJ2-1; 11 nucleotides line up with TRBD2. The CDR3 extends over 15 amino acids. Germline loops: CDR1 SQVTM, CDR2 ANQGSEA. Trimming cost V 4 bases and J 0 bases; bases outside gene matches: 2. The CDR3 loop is CSVGSGRASYNEQFF. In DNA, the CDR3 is TGCAGCGTTGGTAGCGGGAGGGCCTCCTACAATGAGCAGTTCTTC.

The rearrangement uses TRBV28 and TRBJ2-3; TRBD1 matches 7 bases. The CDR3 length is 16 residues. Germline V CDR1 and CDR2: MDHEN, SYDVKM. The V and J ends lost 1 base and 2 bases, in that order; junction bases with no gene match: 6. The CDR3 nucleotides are TGTGCCAGCAGTTTATCTGTGACAGGGATCACAGATACGCAGTATTTT. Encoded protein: CASSLSVTGITDTQYF.

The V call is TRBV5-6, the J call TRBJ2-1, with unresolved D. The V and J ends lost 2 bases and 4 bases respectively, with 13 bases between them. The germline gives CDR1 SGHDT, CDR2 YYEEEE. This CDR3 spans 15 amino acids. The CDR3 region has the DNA TGTGCCAGCAGCTTCCGGGTTTCGACATACAATGAGCAGTTCTTC. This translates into CASSFRVSTYNEQFF.

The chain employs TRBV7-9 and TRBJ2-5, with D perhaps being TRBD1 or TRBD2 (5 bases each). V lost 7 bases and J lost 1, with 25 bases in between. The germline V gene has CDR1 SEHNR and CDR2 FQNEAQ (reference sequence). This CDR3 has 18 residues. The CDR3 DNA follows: TGTGCCAGCACCCTAAGGAGAAGGGGAGCAGGCGCCCAAGAGACCCAGTACTTC. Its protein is CASTLRRRGAGAQETQYF.

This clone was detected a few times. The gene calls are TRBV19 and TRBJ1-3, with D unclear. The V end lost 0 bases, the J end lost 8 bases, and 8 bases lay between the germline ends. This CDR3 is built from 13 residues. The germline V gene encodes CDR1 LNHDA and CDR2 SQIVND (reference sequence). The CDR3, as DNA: TGTGCCAGTAGTATAGAGGGGAGCGACACCATATATTTT. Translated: CASSIEGSDTIYF.

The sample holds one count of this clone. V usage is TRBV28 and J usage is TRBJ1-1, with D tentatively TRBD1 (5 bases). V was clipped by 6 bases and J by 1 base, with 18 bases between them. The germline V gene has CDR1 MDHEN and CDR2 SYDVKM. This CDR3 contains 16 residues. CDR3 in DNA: TGTGCCAGCAGATCACCAGCCCGGGGCCCGAACACTGAAGCTTTCTTT. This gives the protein CASRSPARGPNTEAFF.

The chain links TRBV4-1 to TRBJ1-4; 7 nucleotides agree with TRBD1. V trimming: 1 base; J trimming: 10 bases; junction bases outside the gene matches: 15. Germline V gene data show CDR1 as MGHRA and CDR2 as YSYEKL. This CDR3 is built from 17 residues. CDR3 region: CASSQVKIGGSIVKLFF. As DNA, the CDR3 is TGCGCCAGCAGCCAAGTGAAGATAGGGGGCAGTATAGTAAAACTGTTTTTT.

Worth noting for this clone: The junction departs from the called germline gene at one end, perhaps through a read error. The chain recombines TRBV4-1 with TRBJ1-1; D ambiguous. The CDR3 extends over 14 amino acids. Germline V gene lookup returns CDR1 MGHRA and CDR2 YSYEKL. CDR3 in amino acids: CASSLKEENTEVFF. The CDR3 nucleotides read TGCGCCAGCAGCCTGAAAGAAGAGAACACTGAAGTTTTCTTT.

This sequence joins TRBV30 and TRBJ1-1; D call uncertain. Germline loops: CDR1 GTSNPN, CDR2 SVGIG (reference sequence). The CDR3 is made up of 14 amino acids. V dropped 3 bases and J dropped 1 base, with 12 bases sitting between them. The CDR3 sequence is CAWRGSISNTEAFF. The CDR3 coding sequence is TGTGCCTGGAGAGGGTCGATCTCGAACACTGAAGCTTTCTTT.

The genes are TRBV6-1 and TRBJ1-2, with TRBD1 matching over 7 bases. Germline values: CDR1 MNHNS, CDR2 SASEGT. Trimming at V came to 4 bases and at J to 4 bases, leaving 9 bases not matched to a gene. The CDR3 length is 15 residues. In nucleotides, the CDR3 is TGTGCCAGCAGTGGTATAGGACAGGCGACCTATGGCTACACCTTC. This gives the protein CASSGIGQATYGYTF.

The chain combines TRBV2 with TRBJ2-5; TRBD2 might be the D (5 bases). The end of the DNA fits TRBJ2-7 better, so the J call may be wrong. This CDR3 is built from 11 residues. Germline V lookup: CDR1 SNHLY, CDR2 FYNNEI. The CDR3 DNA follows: TGTGCCAGCACGGGATCCTACGAGCAGTACTTC. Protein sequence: CASTGSYEQYF.

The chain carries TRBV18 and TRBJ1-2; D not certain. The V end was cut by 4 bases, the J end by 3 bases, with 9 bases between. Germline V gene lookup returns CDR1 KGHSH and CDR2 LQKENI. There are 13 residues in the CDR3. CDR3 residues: CASSLGRYYGYTF. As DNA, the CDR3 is TGTGCCAGCTCACTAGGGCGCTACTATGGCTACACCTTC.

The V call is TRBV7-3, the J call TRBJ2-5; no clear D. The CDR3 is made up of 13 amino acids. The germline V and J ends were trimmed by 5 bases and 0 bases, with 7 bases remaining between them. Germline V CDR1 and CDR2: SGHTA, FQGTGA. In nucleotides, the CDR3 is TGTGCCAGCAGCCCCGACGACCAAGAGACCCAGTACTTC. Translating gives CASSPDDQETQYF.

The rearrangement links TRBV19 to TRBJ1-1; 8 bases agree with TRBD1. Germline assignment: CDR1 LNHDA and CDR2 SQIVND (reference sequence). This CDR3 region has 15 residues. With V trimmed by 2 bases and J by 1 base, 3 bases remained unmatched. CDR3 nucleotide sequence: TGTGCCAGTAGTATACAGGGGGCGGAGAACACTGAAGCTTTCTTT. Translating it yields CASSIQGAENTEAFF.

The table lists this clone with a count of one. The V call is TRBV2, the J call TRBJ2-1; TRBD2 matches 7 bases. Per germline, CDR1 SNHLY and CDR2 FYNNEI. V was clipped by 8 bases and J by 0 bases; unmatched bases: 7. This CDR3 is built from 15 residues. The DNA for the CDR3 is TGTGCCAGCCGGGGAGGGCAGAGCTCCTACAATGAGCAGTTCTTC. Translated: CASRGGQSSYNEQFF. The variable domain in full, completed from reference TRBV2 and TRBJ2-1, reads EPEVTQTPSHQVTQMGQEVILRCVPISNHLYFYWYRQILGQKVEFLVSFYNNEISEKSEIFDDQFSVERPDGSNFTLKIRSTKLEDSAMYFCASRGGQSSYNEQFFGPGTRLTVL.

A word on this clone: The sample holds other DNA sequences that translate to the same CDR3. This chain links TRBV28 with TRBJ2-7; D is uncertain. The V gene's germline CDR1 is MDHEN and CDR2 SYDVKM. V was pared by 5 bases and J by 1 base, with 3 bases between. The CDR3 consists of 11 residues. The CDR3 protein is CASSISYEQYF. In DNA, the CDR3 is TGTGCCAGCAGTATATCCTACGAGCAGTACTTC.